This T cell receptor (beta chain) comes out of a study of shared clonotypes between healthy human individuals (dated by TCRdb to the early 2020s). Context from the whole study: A few men and two women, aged 18 to 49 years, made up the cohort. The study deeply sequenced blood TCR repertoires of several healthy adults to estimate repertoire size and the extent of clonotype sharing between individuals. To increase sequencing depth and limit assay-specific biases, TCR repertoire library preparation and sequencing were carried out by different laboratories using diverse techniques. Each donor's leukapheresis produced roughly between roughly 0.85 and 10 billion PBMCs. The paper's findings and limits, for the study overall: Pairwise subsampling indicated that sequencing depth was expected to affect the degree of clonotype sharing among donors. Because the study included a small number of donors, the genetic and exposure-history diversity represented was limited. Sampling was restricted to blood, and TCR repertoires in tissues likely differ from the TCR repertoires found in blood.

Donors were healthy HIV-negative adults with no recently reported acute infections or vaccinations. Every donor was a Caucasian adult residing in Nashville, Tennessee, USA. For unsorted samples, about 90 million PBMCs were counted and genomic DNA was extracted with the QIAamp DNA Blood Mini kit. After blood collection by leukapheresis, PBMCs were isolated using Ficoll-Histopaque density gradient centrifugation and then cryopreserved in the vapor phase of liquid nitrogen. A note on this clone: What this receptor recognizes is not known. No much larger clone is present one base from it, and per-base qualities are unavailable.

The cysteine opens and the phenylalanine closes a CDR3 of 14 amino acids. Only the CDR3 portion is preserved as DNA: 42 bases, with reading frame beginning at the first base. V is reduced by 3 bases and J by 2 bases, leaving a spacing of 11 bases between them. Looking up the germline V gene yields CDR1 MDHEN and CDR2 SYDVKM. TCR CDR3 regions were amplified from genomic DNA by multiplex PCR using the deep immunoSEQ assay. Extracted genomic DNA from each cell subset was distributed evenly across all wells of several immunoSEQ 96-well plates, and each plate was treated as a replicate. Each replicate PCR for unsorted PBMC received 250 to 300 ng genomic DNA, equal to about 30,000 T cell genomes. Ten immunoSEQ deep assay plates were used to sequence unsorted PBMC genomic DNA. Purified libraries were quantified with a Qubit 3.0 fluorometer, sized on a Bioanalyzer 2100, and re-quantified with the KAPA Library Quantification kit. A separate single-read 150-cycle Illumina NextSeq 550 flow cell was used to sequence each immunoSEQ 96-well plate. The paper's data handling went like this. Because the immunoSEQ output included only junctional sequences and no quality scores, the filtering could not be the same as the filtering used for full-length reads. To assign V/J genes and CDR3, sequences were annotated against IMGT germline references using PyIR, a Python wrapper for IgBLAST v1.9. Any read was removed if the V/J assignment was weak (E-value above 1e-6), the CDR3 was missing, or the read contained stop codons, out-of-frame junctions, or ambiguous translated residues. V3J clonotypes were defined as sequences sharing an identical inferred V gene, J gene, and CDR3 amino acid sequence. To compute the percentage overlap between repertoires, the number of shared unique clonotypes was divided by the size of the smaller repertoire. Repertoire richness was assessed with RTK rarefaction, the Chao1 estimator, and Recon v2.1 estimates of unobserved clonotypes. TCRdb mirrors the immuneACCESS table, restricted to in-frame sequences. Some clones are absent from its copies; in checked studies, under half trace to an unresolved V gene, and the reason for the others is unknown. V and J calls plus clone size are reproduced from that table; the DNA served to infer D and trimming. Present in this sample are around 500,000 clones, approximately 82% of which were seen just once. 12% of the sample comes from the top ten.

This TCR was sampled from a woman between 40 and 55 years old in good health. Some clones in this sample may be carry-over from other donors' samples. Sequenced material: PBMCs. The V and J segments used are TRBV28 and TRBJ2-7; TRBD1 might be the D gene, on 5 matching bases. The CDR3 is CASSFIQGTYEQYF. The DNA sequence reads TGTGCCAGCAGTTTTATTCAGGGTACCTACGAGCAGTACTTC.